This T cell receptor beta chain was captured by sequencing in a study of blood T cell repertoires in COVID-19. Across the whole study: Spain, Italy and the United States supplied samples that represented acute and convalescent COVID-19. Nucleic acid was either cDNA or gDNA, and it came from T cells, B-cell-depleted T cells, or PBMCs.

The authors' processing: It was from reference gene primer amplification that nucleated cell counts were estimated. Assay: immunoSEQ multiplex PCR; the TCRdb copy retains only in-frame clones and omits some. The V and J calls and clone size are taken from that table; D and trimming were inferred from the DNA. The sample shows about 190,000 clones, about 77% of them seen only once. This CDR3 is 17 amino acids long. The V gene's germline CDR1 is SEHNR and CDR2 FQNEAQ (reference sequence). V lost 5 bases and J lost 7, with 24 bases in between. This chain links TRBV7-9 with TRBJ2-1; D possibly corresponds to TRBD2 (7 bases). The TCR comes from a woman at least 80 years old with active or convalescent COVID-19. The sample was peripheral blood. The CDR3 DNA follows: TGTGCCAGCAGCCAAGGAGGGACACCTTTGGGGGGGAATGAGCAGTTCTTC. This sequence encodes CASSQGGTPLGGNEQFF.